The table lists the clone carrying this TCR beta chain with a count of one. The identical CDR3 is also encoded by other nucleotide sequences in the sample. Here immunoSEQ multiplex PCR was the method, and the copy in TCRdb shows in-frame clones only, minus some. The data contain 100,000 to 150,000 clones, 86% of them singletons. The data were taken from a study of blood T cell repertoires in COVID-19. Overall study: The United States, Italy and Spain were the sources of the acute and convalescent COVID-19 samples.

The sample comprised peripheral blood. The origin of this receptor is a woman between 70 and 85 years old with COVID-19, enrolled during active disease.

The CDR3: CASSQDRGSYEQYF. The CDR3, as DNA: TGTGCCAGCAGCCAAGACAGGGGTTCCTACGAGCAGTACTTC. The rearrangement uses TRBV4-2 and TRBJ2-7, with D possibly matching TRBD1 (6 bases). The CDR3 is 14 residues long. CDR1 is LGHNA, CDR2 YNFKEQ, per germline. Trimming took off 0 bases at V and 1 base at J, with 7 bases between the two ends.